Given below is one TCR beta chain in context. Participants spanned ages 18 to 89 years and resided in roughly 22 US areas. Assignments of participants to cohorts depended upon their own reported clinical history. This sample was taken from a study of blood T cell repertoires in COVID-19. About the study: Samples of COVID-19 (acute and convalescent) were obtained from the United States, Italy and Spain.

V was clipped by 0 bases and J by 7 bases, with 12 bases between them. This CDR3 contains 13 residues. CDR1 is SQVTM and CDR2 is ANQGSEA in the germline V gene. Study processing details: It was from reference gene primer amplification that nucleated cell counts were estimated. Method: immunoSEQ multiplex PCR; TCRdb's copy keeps in-frame clones and lacks some. V, J and clone size derive from that table, while D and trimming were established from the DNA sequence. Altogether roughly 250,000 clones are present, approximately 90% being singletons, with the ten largest covering about 6%. The J gene is TRBJ1-2, the V gene TRBV29-1; a weak D match, TRBD1 (6 bases). Sequenced: PBMCs or T cells enriched from blood (not recorded which). This TCR came from a woman aged 25 to 39 with acute COVID-19. The CDR3 sequence is CSVEDPGRGGYTF. CDR3 coding DNA: TGCAGCGTTGAAGATCCGGGCAGGGGTGGCTACACCTTC.